This TCR beta chain originates from a study of beta chain features in type 1 diabetes. The isolated RNA, all of it, was reverse transcribed, so expressed TCRB transcripts were what got sequenced. TCRdb's copy holds only in-frame clones and misses some; the assay was immunoSEQ multiplex PCR. The sample shows approximately 110,000 clones, under 40% of them seen only once. Findings and limits, study-wide: Patients' naive, central memory and Treg TCRB repertoires seemed closer to one another than those of healthy donors. When Type 1 diabetes patients were examined, their TCRB CDR3s proved moderately but significantly shorter in all four CD4+ subsets. cDNA sequencing could over-represent cells with high TCR expression.

Central memory, naive, regulatory and stem cell-like memory CD4+ cells were sorted by CD45RO/CCR7/CD25/CD127/CD95/CD27. Germline loops: CDR1 SEHNR, CDR2 FQNEAQ (reference sequence). The CDR3 covers 15 residues. V lost 5 bases to trimming and J lost 5 bases; unmatched junction nucleotides: 6. Only a few counts were recorded for this clone. What it recognizes is unknown. The chain joins TRBV7-9 to TRBJ2-6; 7 bases are shared with TRBD1. Sequenced input: stem cell memory CD4+ T cells from blood. The clonotype comes from a woman aged 18 to 35 in good health. The CDR3 is CASSLRQGRANVLTF. The CDR3 nucleotides are TGTGCCAGCAGCCTCCGACAGGGAAGGGCCAACGTCCTGACTTTC.